These 26 T cell receptor beta chains came from one sample sequenced in a study of CD8 T cells in ankylosing spondylitis. Each CDR3 protein gets one entry after TCRdb re-called the 5' RACE reads with MiXCR. The profile covers 160,000 or so distinct CDR3 sequences, with around a tenth appearing a single time and over 12% taken by the ten largest. Material: blood, either unsorted or a sorted T cell fraction (not recorded which). The receptors here all came from a female donor with ankylosing spondylitis or in good health (not recorded which).

This chain uses TRBV7-8 with TRBJ2-2; 8 bases are shared with TRBD2. CDR1 is SGHVS and CDR2 is FQNEAQ in the germline V gene. After removal of 3 bases from V and 4 bases from J, the junction contained 4 bases not matched to a gene. The CDR3 length is 15 residues. CDR3 protein: CASSFGTRGTGELFF. CDR3 sequence (DNA): TGTGCCAGCAGCTTTGGGACTAGGGGCACCGGGGAGCTGTTTTTT.

The chain has TRBV7-8 and TRBJ2-7; 7 bases are a match to TRBD2. The germline V gene encodes CDR1 SGHVS and CDR2 FQNEAQ. This CDR3 spans 15 amino acids. J lost 6 bases, V lost 7 bases, and 15 bases had no gene match. The CDR3 loop is CASMKGSGLEAEQYF. CDR3 nucleotides: TGTGCCAGCATGAAGGGTAGCGGGCTTGAAGCCGAGCAGTACTTC.

In this sample, this clonotype turned up a few times. The chain carries TRBV9 and TRBJ1-4; D is unresolved. The V end was cut by 4 bases, the J end by 7 bases, with 14 bases between. CDR1 SGDLS and CDR2 YYNGEE come from the germline V gene. The CDR3 runs to 14 residues. The chain's CDR3 is CASSPTWVGEKLFF. CDR3 bases: TGTGCCAGCAGCCCGACTTGGGTGGGTGAAAAACTGTTTTTT.

V and J are TRBV27 and TRBJ2-1; no definite D call. This CDR3 spans 16 amino acids. Per germline, CDR1 MNHEY and CDR2 SMNVEV (reference sequence). Trimming shortened V by 6 bases and J by 0 bases, and 15 bases separated the two germline ends. CDR3 protein: CASSLTVISSYNEQFF. DNA for the CDR3: TGTGCCAGCAGCTTAACAGTGATCTCCTCCTACAATGAGCAGTTCTTC.

This clonotype was seen repeatedly, ten times or more. CDR3 residues: CASGSPIQETQYF. The CDR3 DNA follows: TGTGCCAGCGGGTCGCCGATCCAAGAGACCCAGTACTTC. The gene calls are TRBV5-4 and TRBJ2-5; no reliable D call. The V end lost 7 bases, the J end lost 1 base, and 11 bases lay between the germline ends. CDR1 and CDR2 from the germline V gene are SGHNT and YYREEE (reference sequence). The CDR3 is made up of 13 amino acids.

This clonotype was observed a handful of times. The V and J genes are TRBV6-5 and TRBJ2-3; 8 bases line up with TRBD1. This CDR3 region has 20 residues. The germline V gene encodes CDR1 MNHEY and CDR2 SVGAGI. Trimming took 6 bases from V and 2 from J; bases not matched to a gene: 22. CDR3 sequence: CASSRTGTGHLPEDTDTQYF. The DNA for the CDR3 is TGTGCCAGCAGCCGGACCGGGACAGGTCATCTCCCGGAAGACACAGATACGCAGTATTTT.

CDR3 region: CASSTPRQGINEQFF. The DNA for the CDR3 is TGTGCCAGCAGCACCCCCAGACAGGGGATCAATGAGCAGTTCTTC. J is TRBJ2-1 and V is TRBV6-1; TRBD1 agrees at 8 bases. This CDR3 has 15 residues. Per the germline V gene, CDR1 is MNHNS and CDR2 is SASEGT. V shed 6 bases and J 6 bases; nucleotides not matched to a gene: 10.

This clonotype has more than one count but fewer than ten. V is TRBV29-1 and J is TRBJ2-1; the D call may be TRBD1 or TRBD2 (6 bases each). This CDR3 is built from 14 residues. Trimming took 2 bases from V and 5 from J, leaving 13 bases between them. Germline V lookup: CDR1 SQVTM, CDR2 ANQGSEA. CDR3 DNA sequence: TGCAGCGTTGAACCCCGGGGGCGGGACAATGAGCAGTTCTTC. Translation: CSVEPRGRDNEQFF.

This chain uses TRBV11-2 with TRBJ2-3; 10 bases map to TRBD2. Trimming took 2 bases from V and 2 from J; bases not matched to a gene: 7. This CDR3 region has 17 residues. Germline V lookup: CDR1 SGHAT, CDR2 FQNNGV. Written as DNA, the CDR3 is TGTGCCAGCAGCTTAACCCGGACTAGCGGAACCACAGATACGCAGTATTTT. Translation: CASSLTRTSGTTDTQYF.

The CDR3 protein is CASSESPGLAADTQYF. The DNA for the CDR3 is TGTGCCAGCAGCGAAAGCCCGGGACTAGCAGCAGATACGCAGTATTTT. The V call is TRBV7-7, the J call TRBJ2-3, with 9 nucleotides matching TRBD2. Germline V lookup: CDR1 SSHAT, CDR2 FNYEAQ (reference sequence). The CDR3 is 16 amino acids. V was clipped by 5 bases and J by 4 bases; unmatched bases: 10. Based on the CDR3 plus reference TRBV7-7 and TRBJ2-3, the full variable domain is GAGVSQSPRYKVTKRGQDVTLRCDPISSHATLYWYQQALGQGPEFLTYFNYEAQPDKSGLPSDRFSAERPEGSISTLTIQRTEQRDSAMYRCASSESPGLAADTQYFGPGTRLTVL.

This clonotype was seen a few times. The chain links TRBV20-1 to TRBJ2-7; D uncertain. V lost 6 bases to trimming and J lost 2 bases, with 14 bases between them. CDR1 DFQATT and CDR2 SNEGSKA come from the germline V gene (reference sequence). This CDR3 comprises 13 residues. The CDR3 DNA reads as TGCAGTGCCGTGGGCCCAAACGCCTACGAGCAGTACTTC. This encodes CSAVGPNAYEQYF.

This clonotype was counted a few times. This chain uses TRBV7-9 with TRBJ1-1; D may be TRBD1 (6 bases). V was cut by 3 bases and J by 4 bases, with 9 bases left in between. The CDR3 is 13 residues long. Germline CDR1 and CDR2: SEHNR and FQNEAQ (reference sequence). The CDR3 sequence is CASSFPGATEAFF. The CDR3 nucleotides are TGTGCCAGCAGCTTCCCAGGGGCCACTGAAGCTTTCTTT.

The chain joins TRBV20-1 to TRBJ1-5; maybe TRBD1 (5 bases). Trimming pared 3 bases from V and 7 bases from J, leaving 16 bases between. The V gene's germline CDR1 is DFQATT and CDR2 SNEGSKA (reference sequence). CDR3 length: 14 amino acids. This chain's CDR3 is CSASVGGPRQPQHF. CDR3 coding DNA: TGCAGTGCTAGCGTGGGGGGACCACGCCAGCCCCAGCATTTT.

V is TRBV13 and J is TRBJ2-3; 9 bases map to TRBD1. Unmatched junction bases numbered 6, after V lost 6 bases and J lost 5 bases. Looked up from germline, CDR1 is PRHDT and CDR2 is FYEKMQ (reference sequence). This CDR3 has 14 residues. CDR3 nucleotide sequence: TGTGCCAGCAGTCCGGGACAGGGTGGAGATACGCAGTATTTT. Protein: CASSPGQGGDTQYF.

The chain links TRBV28 to TRBJ1-1; a possible D gene is TRBD1 (6 bases). CDR3 size: 13 residues. The germline V gene encodes CDR1 MDHEN and CDR2 SYDVKM. Trimming cost V 6 bases and J 6 bases, with 14 bases left between them. The CDR3 region is CASSPGELAEAFF. The CDR3 region has the DNA TGTGCCAGCAGCCCAGGGGAGTTGGCTGAAGCTTTCTTT.

This clonotype was observed a few times. The chain links TRBV9 to TRBJ2-7, with 8 bases lining up with TRBD1. V was pared by 0 bases and J by 0 bases, with 2 bases of the junction left unmatched. The CDR3 spans 15 residues. The germline V gene has CDR1 SGDLS and CDR2 YYNGEE. The CDR3 DNA reads as TGTGCCAGCAGCGTAGCAGGGGGCGACTCCTACGAGCAGTACTTC. It translates to CASSVAGGDSYEQYF.

This clonotype occurred once. The genes are TRBV7-6 and TRBJ2-3; unclear D gene. CDR1 is SGHVS, CDR2 FNYEAQ, per germline. V was clipped by 5 bases and J by 2 bases, with 8 bases between them. The CDR3 runs to 13 residues. The CDR3 DNA sequence: TGTGCCAGCAGCCCCAGCCTCACAGATACGCAGTATTTT. Its protein is CASSPSLTDTQYF. The full variable domain, rest sourced from reference TRBV7-6 and TRBJ2-3, is GAGVSQSPRYKVTKRGQDVALRCDPISGHVSLYWYRQALGQGPEFLTYFNYEAQQDKSGLPNDRFSAERPEGSISTLTIQRTEQRDSAMYRCASSPSLTDTQYFGPGTRLTVL.

There are many counts of this clonotype. This sequence joins TRBV20-1 and TRBJ2-1, with 13 bases aligning to TRBD2. CDR1 is DFQATT, CDR2 SNEGSKA, per germline (reference sequence). CDR3 length equals 14 residues. V trimming: 6 bases; J trimming: 6 bases; junction bases outside the gene matches: 5. The CDR3 DNA reads TGCAGTGCAAACGGACTAGCGGGAGCCAATGAGCAGTTCTTC. The encoded protein is CSANGLAGANEQFF.

Here the CDR3 reads CSARKGLNEQYF. In DNA, the CDR3 is TGCAGTGCTAGAAAGGGGCTGAACGAGCAGTACTTC. The rearrangement joins TRBV20-1 to TRBJ2-7; D is possibly TRBD1 (5 bases). The V gene's germline CDR1 is DFQATT and CDR2 SNEGSKA (reference sequence). Trimming took 2 bases from V and 5 from J, leaving 10 bases between them. CDR3 length: 12 residues.

The chain couples TRBV6-5 to TRBJ2-1; 7 bases match TRBD2. V was pared by 2 bases and J by 2 bases, with 6 bases of the junction left unmatched. Germline V gives CDR1 MNHEY, CDR2 SVGAGI. The CDR3 runs to 16 residues. The CDR3 is CASSYGAGATYNEQFF. In nucleotides, the CDR3 is TGTGCCAGCAGTTACGGGGCGGGAGCTACCTACAATGAGCAGTTCTTC.

The chain couples TRBV15 to TRBJ2-2, with D possibly TRBD2 on 5 matching bases. CDR1 is LNHNV, CDR2 YYDKDF, per germline (reference sequence). CDR3 size: 15 residues. Deletions cut 5 bases from V and 7 bases from J, with 17 bases between. In DNA form, the CDR3 reads TGTGCCACCAGCCCCCCCGGGGTGGGTCACGGGGAGCTGTTTTTT. This gives the protein CATSPPGVGHGELFF.

This clonotype showed up just a few times. The V and J genes are TRBV9 and TRBJ1-1; weak D call: TRBD1 (6 bases). The CDR3 is 15 amino acids. V lost 1 base and J 6 bases, leaving 16 bases between the germline ends. The V gene's germline CDR1 is SGDLS and CDR2 YYNGEE. The CDR3, as DNA: TGTGCCAGCAGCGTAAGTCCAGGGGCTGTGCCTGAAGCTTTCTTT. It translates to CASSVSPGAVPEAFF. The full variable domain, completed using reference TRBV9 and TRBJ1-1, is DSGVTQTPKHLITATGQRVTLRCSPRSGDLSVYWYQQSLDQGLQFLIQYYNGEERAKGNILERFSAQQFPDLHSELNLSSLELGDSALYFCASSVSPGAVPEAFFGQGTRLTVV.

This chain connects TRBV7-6 to TRBJ1-5; 7 nucleotides align to TRBD1. Germline trimming cut 1 base from V and 11 bases from J; bases unmatched to any gene: 14. Germline V gene sequence: CDR1 SGHVS, CDR2 FNYEAQ. The CDR3 runs to 16 residues. CDR3 loop: CASSLGPGGGQSSQHF. The DNA of the CDR3 is TGTGCCAGCAGCTTAGGACCGGGAGGGGGCCAGTCTTCCCAGCATTTT.

This clonotype was recorded a few times. The chain couples TRBV5-1 to TRBJ2-3; D remains unclear. This CDR3 has 14 residues. Germline values: CDR1 SGHRS, CDR2 YFSETQ. V was pared by 5 bases and J by 2 bases, with 12 bases between. The CDR3 protein is CASSLRRSTDTQYF. CDR3 nucleotides: TGCGCCAGCAGTCTGCGGAGATCCACAGATACGCAGTATTTT.

At least ten counts were recorded for this clonotype. The rearrangement links TRBV12-3 or TRBV12-4 to TRBJ2-3, with 16 nucleotides matching TRBD2. The trim removed 5 bases at V and 4 bases at J, leaving 9 bases unmatched. CDR3 length: 18 amino acids. The CDR3 loop is CASSLLGLAGGLADTQYF. The DNA for the CDR3 is TGTGCCAGCAGTCTACTGGGACTAGCGGGAGGGCTGGCAGATACGCAGTATTTT.

This clonotype came up a few times. The V and J genes are TRBV28 and TRBJ2-7; D perhaps matches TRBD2 (6 bases). In germline, CDR1 is MDHEN, CDR2 SYDVKM. There are 14 residues in the CDR3. Trimming took 2 bases from V and 3 from J, leaving 11 bases between them. For the CDR3, the DNA is TGTGCCAGCAGTTTAAGTGGGACTCTCTACGAGCAGTACTTC. As protein: CASSLSGTLYEQYF.